This TCR beta chain was recorded in a study of cytomegalovirus exposure and HLA in healthy donors. Whole-study findings and limits: The classifier, whose performance was assessed in both the original and validation cohorts, reportedly diagnosed cytomegalovirus status with high specificity and sensitivity. Roughly uniform sequencing depth across donors was assumed, possibly incorrectly. One variant, a missense change in DCLRE1C, was linked in a later analysis to TCR beta V- and J-gene trimming.

This clone was recorded a few times. As yet, its antigen is unknown. The CDR3 totals 15 residues. CDR1 is LGHNT, CDR2 FRNRAP, per germline. Trimming removed 0 bases at V and 1 base at J, with 9 bases between. Both 60 Vbeta primers and 13 Jbeta primers went into the PCR. Only in-frame clones appear in the TCRdb table, and some are missing; sequencing was by immunoSEQ multiplex PCR. The sample includes about 220,000 clones, 82% of them seen just once. This TCR was sampled from a man aged 35 to 55 in good health and CMV-seropositive. Sequencing was done on a sample of PBMCs. The gene calls are TRBV12-5 and TRBJ2-5; D may be TRBD2 (5 bases). The CDR3: CASGLVPEGQETQYF. The DNA of the CDR3 is TGTGCTAGTGGTTTGGTACCAGAGGGCCAAGAGACCCAGTACTTC. The entire variable domain, with the rest obtained from reference TRBV12-5 and TRBJ2-5, is as follows: DARVTQTPRHKVTEMGQEVTMRCQPILGHNTVFWYRQTMMQGLELLAYFRNRAPLDDSGMPKDRFSAEMPDATLATLKIQPSEPRDSAVYFCASGLVPEGQETQYFGPGTRLLVL.